Sequencing of this TCR beta chain was carried out in a study of blood T cell repertoires in COVID-19. Study as a whole: Samples came from the United States, Italy and Spain, spanning acute and convalescent COVID-19. From T cells, B-cell-depleted T cells, or PBMCs came the material, which was cDNA or gDNA.

The authors' processing: For nucleated cells, counts were estimated from reference gene primer amplification. Produced via immunoSEQ multiplex PCR; TCRdb's table is partial and in-frame only. That table is the source of V, J and clone size, and D and trimming were worked out from the DNA. The sample lists around 200,000 clones; more than 85% were seen once. Germline V gives CDR1 SGHTA, CDR2 FQGNSA. Trimming removed 2 bases at V and 4 bases at J, with 6 bases between. The CDR3 covers 13 residues. The sample was peripheral blood. This rearrangement joins TRBV7-2 to TRBJ1-5; D remains unclear. This clonotype was sampled from a man aged 40-49 years with active or convalescent COVID-19. The CDR3 loop is CASSLKTNQPQHF. In DNA, the CDR3 is TGTGCCAGCAGCTTAAAAACTAATCAGCCCCAGCATTTT.